The 18 T cell receptor beta chains listed next were all sequenced from one sample in a study of blood T cell repertoires in COVID-19. The protocol was immunoSEQ multiplex PCR, while the TCRdb copy is restricted to in-frame clones and leaves out a portion. The data show approximately 350,000 clones, with 70% to 90% seen just once and about 3% held by the top ten. Sequencing used peripheral blood. These receptors were taken from a woman aged 30 to 39 with COVID-19, enrolled during active disease.

This chain joins TRBV19 and TRBJ1-2; weak D call: TRBD1 (5 bases). Trimming left V 3 bases short and J 3 bases short, with 17 bases between. Germline CDR1 and CDR2: LNHDA and SQIVND (reference sequence). This CDR3 is built from 16 residues. The DNA of the CDR3 is TGTGCCAGTAGTATGACCTCTACAGCAGGGTACTATGGCTACACCTTC. Residues: CASSMTSTAGYYGYTF.

The J gene is TRBJ1-5, the V gene TRBV19, with D maybe TRBD1 (6 bases). Deletions cut 3 bases from V and 0 bases from J, with 9 bases between. Germline V lookup: CDR1 LNHDA, CDR2 SQIVND (reference sequence). The CDR3 loop spans 15 amino acids. The CDR3 bases are TGTGCCAGTAGTATTTGGACAGATAGCAATCAGCCCCAGCATTTT. Translation: CASSIWTDSNQPQHF.

This clone was counted once. This sequence joins TRBV9 and TRBJ1-5; no firm D call. Germline V gene sequence: CDR1 SGDLS, CDR2 YYNGEE. The CDR3 is 17 amino acids. V was clipped by 3 bases and J by 2 bases, with 18 bases between them. In nucleotides, the CDR3 is TGTGCCAGCAGCGCACCCCGATCGGGTCACGGCAATCAGCCCCAGCATTTT. Protein product: CASSAPRSGHGNQPQHF.

The gene calls are TRBV4-1 and TRBJ1-2; 7 bases agree with TRBD1. Germline assignment: CDR1 MGHRA and CDR2 YSYEKL. Unmatched junction bases numbered 3, after V lost 4 bases and J lost 1 base. This CDR3 has 14 amino acids. CDR3 nucleotides: TGCGCCAGCAGCCCGACAGGGAATAACTATGGCTACACCTTC. This sequence encodes CASSPTGNNYGYTF.

The chain couples TRBV10-3 to TRBJ1-5; 8 bases fit TRBD1. V lost 2 bases to trimming and J lost 3 bases; unmatched junction nucleotides: 3. Germline V CDR1 and CDR2: ENHRY, SYGVKD. The CDR3 is 15 residues long. The CDR3: CAISEGQGYNQPQHF. DNA of the CDR3: TGTGCCATCAGTGAGGGACAGGGATACAATCAGCCCCAGCATTTT.

The chain joins TRBV3-1 (or the pseudogene TRBV3-2) to TRBJ1-1, with 7 bases fitting TRBD1. Germline V gene sequence: CDR1 LGHDT, CDR2 YNNKEL (reference sequence). The CDR3 extends over 14 amino acids. Trimming took 6 bases from V and 0 from J; bases not matched to a gene: 4. The CDR3 here is CASSPTGLNTEAFF. For the CDR3, the DNA is TGTGCCAGCAGTCCGACAGGGTTGAACACTGAAGCTTTCTTT.

The chain couples TRBV4-3 to TRBJ2-4; 10 positions match TRBD1. Trimming removed 2 bases from V and 8 bases from J; junction bases left unmatched: 3. This CDR3 is 14 amino acids long. The germline V gene has CDR1 LGHNA and CDR2 YSLEER. CDR3 in amino acids: CASSQRTGGDIQYF. CDR3 nucleotide sequence: TGCGCCAGCAGCCAACGGACAGGGGGGGACATTCAGTACTTC.

This chain uses TRBV5-1 with TRBJ2-1; 15 bases match TRBD2. V lost 10 bases and J lost 9; bases outside the gene matches: 17. CDR3 length: 17 residues. In germline, CDR1 is SGHRS, CDR2 YFSETQ. This chain's CDR3 is CASSLRTSGRAPPEQFF. The CDR3 DNA is TGCGCCTCCAGCTTGAGGACTAGCGGGAGGGCACCTCCTGAGCAGTTCTTC.

DNA for the CDR3: TGTGCCAGCAGCGTAGCCCCCGGGACTACTAAGGGATATGAGCAGTTCTTC. It encodes CASSVAPGTTKGYEQFF. The chain recombines TRBV9 with TRBJ2-1, with 7 bases aligning to TRBD2. Germline CDR1 SGDLS, CDR2 YYNGEE. Losses at the gene ends were 0 bases for V and 8 bases for J; bases not matched to a gene: 14. The CDR3 is made up of 17 amino acids.

The rearrangement links TRBV27 to TRBJ1-5; 7 bases fit TRBD1. Germline CDR1 reads MNHEY; CDR2 reads SMNVEV (reference sequence). V gave up 9 bases and J gave up 2 bases; unmatched junction bases: 13. This CDR3 contains 16 residues. CDR3 nucleotides: TGTGCCAGACGTACGGGGCACACAGGGGGCAATCAGCCCCAGCATTTT. This gives the protein CARRTGHTGGNQPQHF.

The rearrangement uses TRBV2 and TRBJ1-5; 8 nucleotides line up with TRBD1. CDR3 length: 14 residues. The germline CDR1 and CDR2 sequences are SNHLY and FYNNEI. V gave up 7 bases and J gave up 6 bases; unmatched junction bases: 8. CDR3 DNA: TGTGCCAGCAATCCAGGGGGCGATGGTCAGCCCCAGCATTTT. Protein sequence: CASNPGGDGQPQHF.

This chain joins TRBV27 and TRBJ2-7, with 7 positions matching TRBD1. V was clipped by 0 bases and J by 13 bases; unmatched bases: 12. This CDR3 region has 14 residues. In germline, CDR1 is MNHEY, CDR2 SMNVEV (reference sequence). CDR3 protein: CASSLSLNRGSYYV. DNA of the CDR3: TGTGCCAGCAGTTTATCCTTGAACAGGGGTTCTTATTACGTC.

The chain has TRBV6-5 and TRBJ2-7, with D possibly being TRBD1 (6 bases). This CDR3 is built from 15 residues. V lost 7 bases, J lost 3 bases, and 19 bases lay in between. CDR1 is MNHEY and CDR2 is SVGAGI in the germline V gene. In nucleotides, the CDR3 is TGTGCCAGCACTCCCGCGGTCCAGGGGCTCTACGAGCAGTACTTC. Protein: CASTPAVQGLYEQYF.

The J gene is TRBJ2-7, the V gene TRBV2, with 10 bases fitting TRBD2. The CDR3 length is 17 residues. J was trimmed by 1 base and V by 0 bases; bases with no gene match: 6. Germline V CDR1 and CDR2: SNHLY, FYNNEI. CDR3 bases: TGTGCCAGCAGTGAAGCGCATCCTAGCGGGAGTTCCTACGAGCAGTACGTC. Translation gives CASSEAHPSGSSYEQYV.

J is TRBJ2-2 and V is TRBV10-2, with D tentatively TRBD1 (8 bases). With 10 bases removed from V and 5 bases from J, the gap between germline ends came to 23 bases. The CDR3 is made up of 16 amino acids. Germline V gives CDR1 WSHSY, CDR2 SAAADI. The DNA of the CDR3 is TGCGCCACCTCAGGGGGCGACTACGGGAGGACCGGGGAGCTGTTTTTT. This codes for CATSGGDYGRTGELFF.

This chain uses TRBV11-3 with TRBJ1-1, with D maybe TRBD1 (5 bases). CDR1 is SGHNT and CDR2 is YENEEA in the germline V gene. Between the trimmed V and J ends, which lost 1 base and 6 bases, there was a span of 12 bases. The CDR3 totals 14 residues. CDR3 amino acids: CASSLGAGWPEAFF. The CDR3 DNA reads as TGTGCCAGCAGCTTAGGAGCAGGGTGGCCTGAAGCTTTCTTT.

This chain joins TRBV9 and TRBJ2-1, with 7 bases fitting TRBD2. The germline V gene encodes CDR1 SGDLS and CDR2 YYNGEE. J gave up 2 bases and V 0 bases, and 8 bases lay outside the gene matches. The CDR3 totals 17 residues. The CDR3 region is CASSVGGGSGPYNEQFF. CDR3 sequence (DNA): TGTGCCAGCAGCGTAGGGGGGGGTAGCGGTCCCTACAATGAGCAGTTCTTC.

The chain links TRBV7-2 to TRBJ2-2; D might be TRBD1 (5 bases). Germline V gives CDR1 SGHTA, CDR2 FQGNSA. The CDR3 length is 13 residues. V gave up 5 bases and J gave up 8 bases, with 12 bases separating them. CDR3: CASSAPGYGELFF. The CDR3, as DNA: TGTGCCAGCAGCGCCCCAGGGTATGGGGAGCTGTTTTTT.